This T cell receptor (beta chain) was captured in a study of control samples from healthy donors and cancer patients. TCRdb's table, derived via immunoSEQ multiplex PCR, lists solely in-frame clones and lacks some. The profile shows about 190,000 clones, 85% to 95% of them singletons. Unmatched junction bases numbered 6, after V lost 8 bases and J lost 6 bases. This CDR3 has 13 amino acids. Germline-derived CDR1 and CDR2 are MGHDK and SYGVNS. Material: blood. The chain combines TRBV25-1 with TRBJ2-2; 7 bases map to TRBD2. This clonotype was obtained from a man aged 18 to 30 in good health. This chain's CDR3 is CASRAGDAGELFF. The CDR3 bases are TGTGCCAGCCGGGCGGGAGACGCCGGGGAGCTGTTTTTT.